This TCR beta chain was captured in a study of T-cell reconstitution after alpha-beta-depleted transplantation in children. Preparation of the TCRbeta library involved a method that used unique molecular identifiers. TCRdb fed the PCR reads into MiXCR, producing one record per CDR3 protein. The sample lists hundreds of thousands of distinct CDR3 sequences; approximately 12% were seen once. Germline CDR1 and CDR2: LNHDA and SQIVND (reference sequence). Trimming took off 0 bases at V and 0 bases at J, with 9 bases between the two ends. The CDR3 runs 16 residues. Sequences were derived from PBMCs from the stem cell graft donor, sampled from the stem cell graft. The rearrangement uses TRBV19 and TRBJ1-5; D remains unclear. The sequence came from a human donor who donated a stem cell graft to a child with combined immunodeficiency. CDR3 in DNA: TGTGCCAGTAGTATAGATAGCAGTTATAGCAATCAGCCCCAGCATTTT. Its protein is CASSIDSSYSNQPQHF.